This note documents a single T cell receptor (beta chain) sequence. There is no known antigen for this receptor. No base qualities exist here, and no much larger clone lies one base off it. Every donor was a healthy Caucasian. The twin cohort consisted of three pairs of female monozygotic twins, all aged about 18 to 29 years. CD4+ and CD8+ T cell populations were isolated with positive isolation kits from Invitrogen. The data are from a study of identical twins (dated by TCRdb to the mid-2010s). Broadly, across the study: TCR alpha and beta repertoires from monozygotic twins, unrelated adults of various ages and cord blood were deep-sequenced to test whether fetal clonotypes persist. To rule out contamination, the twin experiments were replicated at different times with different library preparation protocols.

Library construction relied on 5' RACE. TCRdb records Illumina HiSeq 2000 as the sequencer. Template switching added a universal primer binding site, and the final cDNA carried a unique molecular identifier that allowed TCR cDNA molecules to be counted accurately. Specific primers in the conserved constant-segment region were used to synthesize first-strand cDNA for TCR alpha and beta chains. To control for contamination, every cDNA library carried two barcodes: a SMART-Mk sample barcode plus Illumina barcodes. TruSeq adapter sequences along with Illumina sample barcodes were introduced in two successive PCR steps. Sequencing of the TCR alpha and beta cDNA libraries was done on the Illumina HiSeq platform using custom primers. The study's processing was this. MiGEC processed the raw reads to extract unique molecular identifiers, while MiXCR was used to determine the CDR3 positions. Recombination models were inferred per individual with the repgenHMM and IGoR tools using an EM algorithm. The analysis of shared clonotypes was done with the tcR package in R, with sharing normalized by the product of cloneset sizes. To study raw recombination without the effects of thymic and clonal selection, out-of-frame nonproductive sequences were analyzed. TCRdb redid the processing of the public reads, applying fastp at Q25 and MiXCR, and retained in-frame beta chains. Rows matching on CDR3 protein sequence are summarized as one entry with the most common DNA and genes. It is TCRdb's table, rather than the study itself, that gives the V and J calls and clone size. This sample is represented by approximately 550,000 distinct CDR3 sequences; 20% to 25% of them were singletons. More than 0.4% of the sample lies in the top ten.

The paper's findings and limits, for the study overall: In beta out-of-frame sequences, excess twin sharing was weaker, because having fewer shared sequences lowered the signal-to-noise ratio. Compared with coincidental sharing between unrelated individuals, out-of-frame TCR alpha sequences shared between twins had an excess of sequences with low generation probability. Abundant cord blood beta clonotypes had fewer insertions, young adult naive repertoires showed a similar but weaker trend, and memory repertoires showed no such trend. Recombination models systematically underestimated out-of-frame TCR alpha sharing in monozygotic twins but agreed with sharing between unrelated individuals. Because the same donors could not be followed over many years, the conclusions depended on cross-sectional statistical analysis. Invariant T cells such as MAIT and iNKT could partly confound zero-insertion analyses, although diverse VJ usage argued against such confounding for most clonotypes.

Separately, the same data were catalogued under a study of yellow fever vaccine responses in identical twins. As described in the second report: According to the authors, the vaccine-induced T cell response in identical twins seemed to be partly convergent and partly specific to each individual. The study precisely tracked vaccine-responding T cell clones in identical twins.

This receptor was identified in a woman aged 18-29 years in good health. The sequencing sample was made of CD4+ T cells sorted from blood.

CDR3 sequence: CSASGTAPDTDTQYF. The bases read TGCAGTGCTAGCGGGACAGCACCCGACACAGATACGCAGTATTTT. The rearranged segments are TRBV20-1 and TRBJ2-3, with 7 central nucleotides matching TRBD1. Based on the germline V gene (reference sequence), the CDR1 and CDR2 sequences are DFQATT and SNEGSKA. V loses 3 bases at its end and J loses 2 bases; junction bases beyond the gene matches: 8. The CDR3 runs 15 residues from the cysteine to the phenylalanine. The sequence is cut down to CDR3 DNA, 45 bases in frame from base 1.